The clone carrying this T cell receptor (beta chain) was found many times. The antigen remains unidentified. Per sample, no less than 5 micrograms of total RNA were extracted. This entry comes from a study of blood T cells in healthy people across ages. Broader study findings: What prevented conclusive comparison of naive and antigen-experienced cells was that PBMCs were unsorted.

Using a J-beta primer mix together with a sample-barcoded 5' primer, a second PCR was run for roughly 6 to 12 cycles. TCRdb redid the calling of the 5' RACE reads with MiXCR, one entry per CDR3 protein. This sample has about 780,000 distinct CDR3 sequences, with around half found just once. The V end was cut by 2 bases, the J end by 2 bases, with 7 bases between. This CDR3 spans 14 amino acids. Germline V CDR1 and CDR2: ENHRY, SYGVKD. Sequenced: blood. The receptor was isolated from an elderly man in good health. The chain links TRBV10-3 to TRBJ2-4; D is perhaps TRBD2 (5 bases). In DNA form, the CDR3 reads TGTGCCATCAGTGAGGGACTCCCCAAAAACATTCAGTACTTC. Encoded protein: CAISEGLPKNIQYF.